One sample yielded the 2 T cell receptor beta chains listed below, sequenced in a study of blood T cell repertoires in COVID-19. Assay: immunoSEQ multiplex PCR; the TCRdb copy retains only in-frame clones and omits some. Found here are over 150,000 clones, approximately 88% of them singletons; the top ten hold around 9.5%. Material for sequencing was PBMCs or T cells enriched from blood (not recorded which). The receptor set was obtained from a woman aged 18-29 years who had recovered from COVID-19.

J is TRBJ2-7 and V is TRBV13; 7 positions agree with TRBD2. The CDR3 has 15 amino acids. The germline CDR1 and CDR2 sequences are PRHDT and FYEKMQ (reference sequence). Unmatched junction bases numbered 10, after V lost 1 base and J lost 7 bases. The chain's CDR3 is CASSLAGLVSGEQYF. CDR3 coding DNA: TGTGCCAGCAGCTTAGCCGGACTAGTCTCGGGAGAGCAGTACTTC.

The chain joins TRBV7-9 to TRBJ2-3, with 8 bases aligning to TRBD2. The CDR3 has 17 residues. The V segment lost 1 base and the J segment 0 bases; nucleotides outside the gene matches: 6. The V gene's germline CDR1 is SEHNR and CDR2 FQNEAQ (reference sequence). The CDR3 spells CASSLGVAGLSTDTQYF. Here the CDR3 DNA reads TGTGCCAGCAGCTTAGGGGTAGCGGGGCTTAGCACAGATACGCAGTATTTT.